This TCR beta chain was retrieved from a study of CD8 T cells in Susac syndrome. The wider study: Sequenced Susac syndrome patients included roughly six with active disease and eight who were in remission.

The authors reverse transcribed roughly 0.5 to 1 ug RNA with random hexamers. Each CDR3 protein gets one entry after TCRdb re-called the immunoSEQ multiplex PCR reads with MiXCR. The sample has fewer than 200,000 distinct CDR3 sequences; approximately 94% are singletons. Study conclusions and caveats: The authors acknowledged that the study's TCR sequencing and HLA analysis involved relatively few individuals.

This CDR3 has 13 residues. V lost 7 bases and J 0 bases, leaving 12 bases between the germline ends. Germline CDR1 SQVTM, CDR2 ANQGSEA. Concerning this clonotype itself: Its matching antigen is unknown.

The sequencing input was CD4+ T cells from PBMCs. The rearrangement uses TRBV29-1 and TRBJ1-2; D might be TRBD1 (5 bases). The sequence was obtained from a human donor with Susac syndrome. The CDR3 region is CSAEDTANYGYTF. Here the CDR3 DNA reads TGCAGCGCCGAGGACACCGCTAACTATGGCTACACCTTC.